The 8 T cell receptor beta chains presented below share a single source sample, sequenced in a study of blood T cell repertoires in COVID-19. The assay was immunoSEQ multiplex PCR, and TCRdb's table has in-frame clones only and misses some. The sample carries fewer than 90,000 clones, 84% recorded once. The specimen was peripheral blood. The source of these receptors is a man aged 70 or older with acute or convalescent COVID-19.

The chain joins TRBV30 to TRBJ1-1; D is unclear. CDR3 length equals 12 residues. CDR1 and CDR2 (germline): GTSNPN, SVGIG (reference sequence). In nucleotides, the CDR3 is TGTGGGGCTTTGGCGGCGGGCGCTGAAGCTTTCTTT. Translated: CGALAAGAEAFF. Drawing the rest from reference TRBV30 and TRBJ1-1, the complete variable domain is SQTIHQWPATLVQPVGSPLSLECTVEGTSNPNLYWYRQAAGRGLQLLFYSVGIGQISSEVPQNLSASRPQDRQFILSSKKLLLSDSGFYLCGALAAGAEAFFGQGTRLTVV.

The V call is TRBV5-4, the J call TRBJ2-5; D gene unclear. The CDR3 contains 14 residues. V was clipped by 0 bases and J by 4 bases, with 10 bases between them. Germline V gene lookup returns CDR1 SGHNT and CDR2 YYREEE (reference sequence). CDR3 DNA sequence: TGTGCCAGCAGCTTGGCCTTCGAGGCAGAGACCCAGTACTTC. This codes for CASSLAFEAETQYF.

In DNA form, the CDR3 reads TGCAGCGTTGAGATCGGTAGCGGGATCTCCTACGAGCAGTACTTC. This gives the protein CSVEIGSGISYEQYF. V gene TRBV29-1 combines with J gene TRBJ2-7, with 8 bases lining up with TRBD2. V lost 3 bases, J lost 0 bases, and 7 bases stayed unmatched. Looked up from germline, CDR1 is SQVTM and CDR2 is ANQGSEA. The CDR3 extends over 15 amino acids.

V usage is TRBV27 and J usage is TRBJ2-2, with a weak D call TRBD2 (6 bases). V lost 8 bases and J lost 1, with 8 bases in between. The CDR3 extends over 13 amino acids. In germline, CDR1 is MNHEY, CDR2 SMNVEV (reference sequence). The CDR3 here is CASRDWNTGELFF. The CDR3 nucleotides are TGTGCCAGCCGGGACTGGAACACCGGGGAGCTGTTTTTT.

A single count supports this clone. The chain links TRBV6-4 to TRBJ1-6; 7 bases align to TRBD1. Trimming cost V 4 bases and J 1 base; bases outside gene matches: 4. This CDR3 is built from 16 residues. The germline V gene encodes CDR1 MRHNA and CDR2 SNTAGT. The CDR3 DNA is TGTGCCAGCAGTGCCCAGGGGGAGTCCTATAATTCACCCCTCCACTTT. This sequence encodes CASSAQGESYNSPLHF.

V and J are TRBV24-1 and TRBJ1-1; TRBD1 might be the D (6 bases). V was trimmed by 4 bases and J by 9 bases, leaving 17 bases between them. The CDR3 is 14 residues long. Germline V gene lookup returns CDR1 KGHDR and CDR2 SFDVKD. Here the CDR3 DNA reads TGTGCCACCAGTGACCCCCTGGACAGCTTTAAAGCTTTCTTT. As protein: CATSDPLDSFKAFF.

This chain links TRBV6-4 with TRBJ2-3; TRBD1 aligns across 9 bases. V shed 8 bases, J shed 2 bases, and the junction held 5 bases outside the gene matches. The CDR3 runs to 14 residues. Germline V gene lookup returns CDR1 MRHNA and CDR2 SNTAGT. The CDR3 coding sequence is TGTGCCAGCCTGGGACAGGGTAACACAGATACGCAGTATTTT. Amino acid sequence: CASLGQGNTDTQYF.

This clone was counted only a few times. The chain recombines TRBV3-1 (or the pseudogene TRBV3-2) with TRBJ2-3; D may be TRBD2 (6 bases). The CDR3 length is 16 residues. Germline lookup yields CDR1 LGHDT and CDR2 YNNKEL (reference sequence). V gave up 3 bases and J gave up 0 bases, with 13 bases separating them. In nucleotides, the CDR3 is TGTGCCAGCAGCCATGGTGTTGGGAGGAGCACAGATACGCAGTATTTT. It codes for CASSHGVGRSTDTQYF.